The 10 T cell receptor beta chains listed next were all sequenced from one sample in a study of blood T cell repertoires in COVID-19. Repertoires were generated with immunoSEQ multiplex PCR, while TCRdb's copy carries only in-frame clones and drops some. The table records approximately 35,000 clones, 88% of them present only once. Source material: peripheral blood. These TCRs come from a woman aged 65 to 85 with active COVID-19.

The V call is TRBV6-5, the J call TRBJ2-3; 7 nucleotides line up with TRBD1. The trim removed 2 bases at V and 0 bases at J, leaving 2 bases unmatched. Germline-derived CDR1 and CDR2 are MNHEY and SVGAGI. The CDR3 consists of 15 residues. CDR3 in DNA: TGTGCCAGCAGTTACGACAGGGCGAGCACAGATACGCAGTATTTT. This codes for CASSYDRASTDTQYF.

The sample holds one count of this clone. The gene calls are TRBV6-2 or TRBV6-3 and TRBJ2-7; 9 bases align to TRBD1. Looked up from germline, CDR1 is MNHEY and CDR2 is SVGEGT. V dropped 5 bases and J dropped 4; count of bases not matched to a gene: 3. CDR3 length: 13 amino acids. CDR3 amino acids: CASSRDRVYEQYF. As DNA, the CDR3 is TGTGCCAGCAGTCGGGACAGGGTGTACGAGCAGTACTTC.

The V gene is TRBV7-2, the J gene TRBJ1-6; possible D gene TRBD1, 6 bases. This CDR3 comprises 15 residues. The ends were cut back, 5 bases at V and 7 bases at J, with 15 bases in the middle. Germline lookup yields CDR1 SGHTA and CDR2 FQGNSA. The CDR3 nucleotides are TGTGCCAGCAGCCCGCTGGGGGGGCCAAATTCACCCCTCCACTTT. Residues: CASSPLGGPNSPLHF.

The chain links TRBV7-3 to TRBJ2-3; TRBD2 is a possible D gene (7 bases). The V gene lost 4 bases and the J gene lost 7 bases, with 15 bases spanning the gap. The CDR3 is 14 amino acids. CDR1 SGHTA and CDR2 FQGTGA come from the germline V gene. CDR3 region: CASSSGRGPNTQYF. CDR3 nucleotides: TGTGCCAGCAGCTCGGGGCGGGGGCCAAATACGCAGTATTTT.

The chain uses TRBV6-5 and TRBJ2-2; D is undetermined. The germline gives CDR1 MNHEY, CDR2 SVGAGI. V lost 4 bases and J lost 6, with 6 bases in between. CDR3 length equals 12 residues. The chain's CDR3 is CASSSSAGELFF. CDR3 sequence (DNA): TGTGCCAGCAGTTCTAGTGCCGGGGAGCTGTTTTTT.

V and J are TRBV14 and TRBJ1-1; 7 bases align to TRBD1. The V gene's germline CDR1 is SGHDN and CDR2 FVKESK. V gave up 4 bases and J gave up 11 bases; unmatched junction bases: 13. The CDR3 extends over 14 amino acids. CDR3 nucleotide sequence: TGTGCCAGCAGCCGCATGGACAGGCTCCTAGAGGCTTTCTTT. It encodes CASSRMDRLLEAFF.

The V call is TRBV6-5, the J call TRBJ2-7; 7 nucleotides match TRBD1. The V and J ends lost 4 bases and 6 bases, in that order; junction bases with no gene match: 3. This CDR3 has 12 residues. Per the germline V gene, CDR1 is MNHEY and CDR2 is SVGAGI. CDR3 nucleotide sequence: TGTGCCAGCAGTTCAGGGGGACGCGAGCAGTACTTC. It yields the protein CASSSGGREQYF.

The chain links TRBV7-8 to TRBJ1-5; D gene unclear. This CDR3 contains 17 residues. The germline V and J ends were trimmed by 2 bases and 1 base, with 15 bases remaining between them. Germline-derived CDR1 and CDR2 are SGHVS and FQNEAQ. This chain's CDR3 is CASSLTVSSQSNQPQHF. CDR3 nucleotide sequence: TGTGCCAGCAGCTTAACGGTCTCTAGCCAAAGCAATCAGCCCCAGCATTTT.

This chain joins TRBV7-2 and TRBJ2-1, with D possibly TRBD2 on 5 matching bases. Germline CDR1 SGHTA, CDR2 FQGNSA. The CDR3 length is 13 residues. V lost 5 bases to trimming and J lost 14 bases, with 19 bases between them. CDR3 DNA: TGTGCCAGCAGCACGCAGGACCGCGCCGGGAAGTTCTTC. Translated, it gives CASSTQDRAGKFF.

V gene TRBV5-1 combines with J gene TRBJ2-3; D may be TRBD2 (7 bases). From germline, CDR1 is SGHRS and CDR2 YFSETQ. CDR3 length: 17 amino acids. V dropped 4 bases and J dropped 6 bases, with 24 bases sitting between them. The DNA for the CDR3 is TGCGCCAGCAGCGCAAGGGAAGACCGGGGGGCCGTGGATACGCAGTATTTT. It encodes CASSAREDRGAVDTQYF.